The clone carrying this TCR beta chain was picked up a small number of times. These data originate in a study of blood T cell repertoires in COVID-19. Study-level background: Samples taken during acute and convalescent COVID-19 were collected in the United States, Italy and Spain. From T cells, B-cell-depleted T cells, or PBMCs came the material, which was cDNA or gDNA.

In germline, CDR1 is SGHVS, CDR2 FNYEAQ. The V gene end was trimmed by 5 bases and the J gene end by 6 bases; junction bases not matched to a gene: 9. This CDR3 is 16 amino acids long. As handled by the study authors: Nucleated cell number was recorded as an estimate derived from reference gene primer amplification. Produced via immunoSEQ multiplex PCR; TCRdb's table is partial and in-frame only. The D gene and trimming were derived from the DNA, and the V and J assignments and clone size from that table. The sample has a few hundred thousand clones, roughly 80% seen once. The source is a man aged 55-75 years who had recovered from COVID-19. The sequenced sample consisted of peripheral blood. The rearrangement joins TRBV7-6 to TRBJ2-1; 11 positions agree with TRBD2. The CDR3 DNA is TGTGCCAGCAGCAAGACTAGCGGGACTGGGCGCAATGAGCAGTTCTTC. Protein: CASSKTSGTGRNEQFF. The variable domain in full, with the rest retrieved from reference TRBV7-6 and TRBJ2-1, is GAGVSQSPRYKVTKRGQDVALRCDPISGHVSLYWYRQALGQGPEFLTYFNYEAQQDKSGLPNDRFSAERPEGSISTLTIQRTEQRDSAMYRCASSKTSGTGRNEQFFGPGTRLTVL.